The 3 T cell receptor beta chains given below trace back to one sample, sequenced in a study of OX40 agonist ivuxolimab in advanced cancers. The library was obtained by the immunoSEQ multiplex PCR assay. The table comes from immuneACCESS by way of TCRdb, which keeps in-frame sequences with V and J called. Part of the clones is missing from these tables; in studies checked, under half for an unresolved V gene and the rest for unknown reasons. A total of tens of thousands of clones appear in this sample, about 82% of them only once. The ten largest clones add up to about 0.57% of the sample. Here the sequenced sample was CD4+ or CD8+ T cells sorted from blood, taken in a trial of the OX40 agonist ivuxolimab. Every receptor here comes from an adult with an advanced solid tumor such as melanoma, head and neck, liver or kidney cancer.

This clone was recorded only once. The gene calls are TRBV5-5 and TRBJ1-1; 11 bases map to TRBD1. This CDR3 has 17 residues. The V gene end was trimmed by 4 bases and the J gene end by 1 base; junction bases not matched to a gene: 9. CDR1 is SGHKS and CDR2 is YYEKEE in the germline V gene (reference sequence). CDR3 in DNA: TGTGCCAGCAGCAAAAGGACAGGGGGCGTTACGAACACTGAAGCTTTCTTT. Amino acid sequence: CASSKRTGGVTNTEAFF.

The chain is built from TRBV6-5 and TRBJ2-5, with a tentative D call TRBD1 (6 bases). Germline V gene sequence: CDR1 MNHEY, CDR2 SVGAGI. V was clipped by 5 bases and J by 5 bases, with 12 bases between them. The CDR3 covers 13 residues. CDR3 sequence reads: CASSRDITETQYF. CDR3 coding DNA: TGTGCCAGCAGTCGGGACATAACCGAGACCCAGTACTTC.

The genes are TRBV21-1 and TRBJ1-4; the D segment call TRBD1 is taken from the table without a DNA check. TRBV21-1 is shown as a pseudogene. This CDR3 spans 16 amino acids. CDR3 bases: TGTGCCAGCAGCCAAACGACAGGGCTAACTAATGAAAAACTGTTTTTT. Protein sequence: CASSQTTGLTNEKLFF.